The entry that follows covers one T cell receptor beta chain sequence. Here immunoSEQ multiplex PCR was the method, and the copy in TCRdb shows in-frame clones only, minus some. The sample records 600,000 or so clones, around 87% being singletons. This CDR3 has 18 residues. Germline-derived CDR1 and CDR2 are LNHDA and SQIVND (reference sequence). J was trimmed by 7 bases and V by 3 bases; bases with no gene match: 16. The sample belongs to a study of shared T cell receptors in the human thymus. These records were also assigned to another study, of human thymus T cells. That paper adds: Thymus specimens were resections from corrective heart surgery. Gene usage (both V and J) appeared biased in thymic and blood repertoires. Highly overlapping thymic repertoires in unrelated individuals were reported by related research.

The TCR originated in a boy younger than two with a congenital heart defect. Material: thymocytes. The rearrangement joins TRBV19 to TRBJ1-5; TRBD1 aligns across 9 bases. For the CDR3, the DNA is TGTGCCAGTAGTATCGACTGGGGTTGGGGACAGGGTAGGCAGCCCCAGCATTTT. As protein: CASSIDWGWGQGRQPQHF.